A selection of T cell receptor beta chains follows, all from one sample in a study of OX40 agonist ivuxolimab in advanced cancers. Sequenced by immunoSEQ multiplex PCR; TCRdb stores in-frame clones only, minus some. The top ten hold under 2% of the sample, which has roughly 68,000 clones, about 79% seen once. The starting material was CD4+ or CD8+ T cells sorted from blood, obtained in a trial of the OX40 agonist ivuxolimab. All receptors derive from an adult with an advanced solid tumor such as melanoma, head and neck, liver or kidney cancer. Both conserved end residues are part of each CDR3. A D gene is named only where the DNA matches it firmly.

TRBV15 | - | 15 | CATSRDLNNEYGYTF
TRBV7-9 | TRBD1 | 15 | CASTLGGQGGTEAFF
TRBV28 | TRBD1 | 17 | CASSAGDRAWGNQPQHF
TRBV14 | - | 16 | CASRQSGEPEYNEQFF
TRBV7-9 | - | 12 | CASSFSSDTQYF
TRBV5-1 | - | 14 | CASTPDRRNYGYTF
TRBV10-3 | - | 12 | CATADTDQPQHF
TRBV28 | - | 12 | CASSFWEFEQFF
TRBV7-9 | TRBD1 | 18 | CASSLGAPTGQAHNEQFF
TRBV29-1 | TRBD2 | 16 | CSVAGAGGGKVVEQFF
TRBV6-5 | - | 13 | CASSGGGANVLTF
TRBV4-3 | - | 15 | CASSQLSGSRTEAFF
TRBV28 | - | 16 | CASSPQGSHFSYEQYF
TRBV7-9 | TRBD2 | 15 | CASSLRTSGSYEQYF
TRBV19 | - | 16 | CASSIVWRGTDEKLFF
TRBV18 | - | 16 | CASSPGRDGFTDTQYF
TRBV30 | - | 12 | CAWARGNTEAFF
TRBV5-6 | - | 16 | CASSLGAAEGYSPLHF
TRBV7-2 | - | 17 | CASSFTAPSANTGELFF
TRBV27 | - | 14 | CASSFGQGGDIQYF
TRBV2 | - | 12 | CASSATVLSQHF
TRBV28 | - | 15 | CASSGRIAGANVLTF
TRBV28 | - | 17 | CASSFRRARNMNTEAFF